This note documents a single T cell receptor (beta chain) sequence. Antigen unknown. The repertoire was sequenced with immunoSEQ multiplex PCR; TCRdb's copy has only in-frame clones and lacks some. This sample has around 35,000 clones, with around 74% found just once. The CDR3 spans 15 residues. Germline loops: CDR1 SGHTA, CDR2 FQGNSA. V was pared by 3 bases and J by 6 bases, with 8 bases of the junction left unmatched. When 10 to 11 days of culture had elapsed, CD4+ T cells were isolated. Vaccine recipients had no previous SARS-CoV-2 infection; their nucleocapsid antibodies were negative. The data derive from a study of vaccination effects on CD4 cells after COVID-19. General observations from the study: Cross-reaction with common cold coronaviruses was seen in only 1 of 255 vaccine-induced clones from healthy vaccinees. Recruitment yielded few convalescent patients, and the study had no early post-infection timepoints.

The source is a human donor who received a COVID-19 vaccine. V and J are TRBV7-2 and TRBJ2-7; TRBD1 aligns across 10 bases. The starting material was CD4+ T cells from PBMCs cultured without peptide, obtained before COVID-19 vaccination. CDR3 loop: CASSFLRDRGAEQYF. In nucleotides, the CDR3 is TGTGCCAGCAGCTTTCTCCGGGACAGGGGTGCCGAGCAGTACTTC. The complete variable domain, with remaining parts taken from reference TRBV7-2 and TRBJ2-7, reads GAGVSQSPSNKVTEKGKDVELRCDPISGHTALYWYRQSLGQGLEFLIYFQGNSAPDKSGLPSDRFSAERTGGSVSTLTIQRTQQEDSAVYLCASSFLRDRGAEQYFGPGTRLTVT.